The rows below give T cell receptor beta chains drawn from one sample of a study of blood T cell repertoires in COVID-19. The table came from immunoSEQ multiplex PCR; TCRdb's copy has only in-frame clones and leaves some out. The data show under 150,000 clones, 79% seen once. Sample: peripheral blood. The receptors stem from a woman aged 80 or older with acute or convalescent COVID-19. Each CDR3 is given with its conserved first and last residue. D genes are given only for firm matches. Some rows have no size entry. The others give once, few or many, or a class for an expanded clone.

d_gene | j_gene | v_gene | abundance | CDR3aa | CDR3nt
TRBD1 | TRBJ2-5 | TRBV11-2 | - | CASSLDRQGTRETQYF | TGTGCCAGCAGCTTAGACAGACAGGGAACTAGGGAGACCCAGTACTTC
TRBD2 | TRBJ2-3 | TRBV7-9 | - | CASSTSGNTDTQYF | TGTGCCAGCTCGACTAGCGGAAACACAGATACGCAGTATTTT
TRBD1 | TRBJ1-1 | TRBV7-3 | - | CASSLQGGAEAFF | TGTGCCAGCAGCCTACAGGGGGGCGCTGAAGCTTTCTTT
TRBD2 | TRBJ2-1 | TRBV5-1 | - | CASSTGLAGEQFF | TGCGCCAGCAGCACAGGACTAGCGGGTGAGCAGTTCTTC
- | TRBJ2-7 | TRBV30 | - | CAWKGVGSSYEQYF | TGTGCCTGGAAGGGGGTTGGCAGTTCCTACGAGCAGTACTTC
- | TRBJ2-1 | TRBV7-3 | - | CASSLISGNLYNEQFF | TGTGCCAGCAGCTTAATTTCAGGGAATCTCTACAATGAGCAGTTCTTC
TRBD1 | TRBJ1-2 | TRBV30 | - | CAWSPTGGSGYTF | TGTGCCTGGAGCCCAACAGGGGGCAGTGGCTACACCTTC
TRBD1 | TRBJ1-4 | TRBV6-6 | - | CASKSGTANEKLFF | TGTGCCAGCAAATCCGGGACAGCCAATGAAAAACTGTTTTTT
- | TRBJ1-2 | TRBV19 | - | CASKVTGSYGYTF | TGTGCCAGTAAAGTGACAGGATCGTATGGCTACACCTTC
- | TRBJ2-7 | TRBV6-6 | - | CASSYSLEQYF | TGTGCCAGCAGTTACAGCTTGGAGCAGTACTTC
- | TRBJ2-2 | TRBV11-2 | once | CASSRTQGTGELFF | TGTGCCAGCAGCCGCACCCAGGGGACCGGGGAGCTGTTTTTT
- | TRBJ1-2 | TRBV4-1 | - | CASSRTGTPTNYGYTF | TGCGCCAGCAGCCGGACCGGGACACCCACTAACTATGGCTACACCTTC
- | TRBJ2-1 | TRBV7-2 | - | CASSYALGATLSYNEQFF | TGTGCCAGCAGCTACGCACTGGGGGCCACATTATCCTACAATGAGCAGTTCTTC
- | TRBJ1-3 | TRBV19 | - | CASSTPGRGDGNTIYF | TGTGCCAGTAGTACCCCTGGCAGGGGAGACGGAAACACCATATATTTT
- | TRBJ2-7 | TRBV25-1 | - | CASTPLQGRDEQYF | TGTGCCAGCACCCCACTGCAAGGGAGAGACGAGCAGTACTTC
- | TRBJ2-1 | TRBV12-3/TRBV12-4 | few | CASSSSNEQFF | TGTGCCAGCAGTTCGAGCAATGAGCAGTTCTTC
- | TRBJ1-4 | TRBV4-1 | - | CASSPLGGANEKLFF | TGCGCCAGCAGCCCGTTAGGGGGGGCTAATGAAAAACTGTTTTTT
- | TRBJ1-1 | TRBV5-5 | - | CASSPEQMNTEAFF | TGTGCCAGCAGCCCCGAACAGATGAACACTGAAGCTTTCTTT
- | TRBJ1-5 | TRBV15 | - | CATTVGRNQPQHF | TGTGCCACCACGGTCGGTCGCAATCAGCCCCAGCATTTT
TRBD2 | TRBJ2-1 | TRBV4-3 | - | CASSHEPSGGVVNEQFF | TGCGCCAGCAGCCATGAACCTAGCGGGGGGGTTGTCAATGAGCAGTTCTTC
- | TRBJ2-7 | TRBV20-1 | - | CSARETDEQYF | TGCAGTGCTAGGGAGACGGACGAGCAGTACTTC
TRBD2 | TRBJ2-5 | TRBV7-2 | - | CASSVSGGAWETQYF | TGTGCCAGCAGCGTTAGCGGGGGGGCTTGGGAGACCCAGTACTTC
TRBD1 | TRBJ1-6 | TRBV5-1 | - | CASSEGQGPWSPLHF | TGCGCCAGCAGCGAAGGACAGGGACCGTGGTCACCCCTCCACTTT
- | TRBJ1-5 | TRBV30 | - | CAWSRKQVNQPQHF | TGTGCCTGGAGTAGGAAACAGGTAAATCAGCCCCAGCATTTT
- | TRBJ1-2 | TRBV7-2 | once | CASSLALTESYGYTF | TGTGCCAGCAGCTTAGCGTTAACCGAGAGCTATGGCTACACCTTC
TRBD2 | TRBJ2-5 | TRBV7-2 | - | CASSFPSGGARETQYF | TGTGCCAGCAGCTTCCCTAGCGGGGGGGCCCGCGAGACCCAGTACTTC
- | TRBJ2-1 | TRBV7-2 | - | CASSLIYSNEQFF | TGTGCCAGCAGCTTAATATATTCCAATGAGCAGTTCTTC
- | TRBJ2-1 | TRBV7-9 | once | CASSRWVGGVYNEQFF | TGTGCCAGCAGCCGTTGGGTAGGCGGAGTCTACAATGAGCAGTTCTTC
TRBD1 | TRBJ1-4 | TRBV6-5 | once | CASSYLGTAAGEKLFF | TGTGCCAGCAGTTACTTGGGGACAGCGGCAGGTGAAAAACTGTTTTTT
- | TRBJ1-3 | TRBV18 | - | CASSSGLQGAGNTIYF | TGTGCCAGCTCATCGGGTCTACAGGGAGCCGGAAACACCATATATTTT
- | TRBJ1-5 | TRBV6-5 | - | CASGGTASNQPQHF | TGTGCCAGCGGGGGGACCGCGAGCAATCAGCCCCAGCATTTT
TRBD1 | TRBJ1-3 | TRBV11-1 | - | CASSVGQGASGNTIYF | TGTGCCAGCAGCGTGGGACAGGGGGCTTCTGGAAACACCATATATTTT
- | TRBJ1-4 | TRBV30 | - | CAWRDSKNEKLFF | TGTGCCTGGAGGGACAGCAAGAATGAAAAACTGTTTTTT
- | TRBJ2-2 | TRBV19 | - | CASSTRGGANTGELFF | TGTGCCAGTAGTACCCGGGGTGGAGCCAACACCGGGGAGCTGTTTTTT
- | TRBJ2-7 | TRBV7-2 | - | CASSPGTRNYEQYF | TGTGCCAGCAGCCCCGGGACACGAAACTACGAGCAGTACTTC
TRBD2 | TRBJ2-3 | TRBV10-1 | - | CASSESGTSGRRIDTQYF | TGCGCCAGCAGTGAGTCAGGGACTAGCGGGAGGAGGATAGATACGCAGTATTTT
TRBD1 | TRBJ1-2 | TRBV4-3 | - | CASSQDFGTGGYGYTF | TGCGCCAGCAGCCAAGATTTCGGGACAGGGGGGTATGGCTACACCTTC
TRBD2 | TRBJ2-5 | TRBV11-2 | once | CASSRWTSGNLQETQYF | TGTGCCAGCAGCCGATGGACTAGCGGGAACCTCCAGGAGACCCAGTACTTC
- | TRBJ1-2 | TRBV10-3 | - | CAISERGGYGYTF | TGTGCCATCAGTGAAAGGGGTGGCTATGGCTACACCTTC